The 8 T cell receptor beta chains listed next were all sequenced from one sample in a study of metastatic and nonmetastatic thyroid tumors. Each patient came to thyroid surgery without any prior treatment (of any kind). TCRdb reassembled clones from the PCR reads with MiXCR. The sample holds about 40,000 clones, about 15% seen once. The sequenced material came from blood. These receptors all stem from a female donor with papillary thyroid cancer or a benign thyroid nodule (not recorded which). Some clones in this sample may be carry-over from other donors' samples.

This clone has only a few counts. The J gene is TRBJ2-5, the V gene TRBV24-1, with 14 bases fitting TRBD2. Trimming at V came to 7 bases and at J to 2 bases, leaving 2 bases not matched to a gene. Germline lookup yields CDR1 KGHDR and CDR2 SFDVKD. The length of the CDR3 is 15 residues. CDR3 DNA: TGTGCCACCAGCAGGACTAGCGGGAGGCAAGAGACCCAGTACTTC. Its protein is CATSRTSGRQETQYF.

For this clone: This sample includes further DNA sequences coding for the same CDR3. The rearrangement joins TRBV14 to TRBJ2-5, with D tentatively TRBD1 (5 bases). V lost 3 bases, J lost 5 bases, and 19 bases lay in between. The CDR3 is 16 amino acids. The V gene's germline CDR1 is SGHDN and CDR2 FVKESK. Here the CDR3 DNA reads TGTGCCAGCAGCCAGCACATCGGTGGGGCCCAGGAGACCCAGTACTTC. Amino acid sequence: CASSQHIGGAQETQYF.

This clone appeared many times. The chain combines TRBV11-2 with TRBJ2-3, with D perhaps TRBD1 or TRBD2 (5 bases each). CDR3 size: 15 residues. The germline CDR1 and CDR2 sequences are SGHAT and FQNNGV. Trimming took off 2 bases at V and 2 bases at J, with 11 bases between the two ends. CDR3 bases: TGTGCCAGCAGCTTATACCGGGGCCACACAGATACGCAGTATTTT. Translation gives CASSLYRGHTDTQYF. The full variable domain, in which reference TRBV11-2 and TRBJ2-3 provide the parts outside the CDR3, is EAGVAQSPRYKIIEKRQSVAFWCNPISGHATLYWYQQILGQGPKLLIQFQNNGVVDDSQLPKDRFSAERLKGVDSTLKIQPAKLEDSAVYLCASSLYRGHTDTQYFGPGTRLTVL.

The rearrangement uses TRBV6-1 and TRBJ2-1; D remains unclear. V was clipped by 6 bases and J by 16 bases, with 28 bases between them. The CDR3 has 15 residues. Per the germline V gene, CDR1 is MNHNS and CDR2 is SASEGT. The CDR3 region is CASRKSFEPYNDHFF. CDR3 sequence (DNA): TGTGCCAGCAGGAAGAGTTTCGAACCCTACAATGATCATTTCTTC.

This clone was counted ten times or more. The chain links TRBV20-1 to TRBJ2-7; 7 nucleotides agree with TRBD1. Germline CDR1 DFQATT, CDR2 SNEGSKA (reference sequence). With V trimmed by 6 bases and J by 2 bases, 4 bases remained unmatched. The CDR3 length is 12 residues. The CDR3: CSAWGQTYEQYF. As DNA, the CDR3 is TGCAGTGCATGGGGACAGACCTACGAGCAGTACTTC.

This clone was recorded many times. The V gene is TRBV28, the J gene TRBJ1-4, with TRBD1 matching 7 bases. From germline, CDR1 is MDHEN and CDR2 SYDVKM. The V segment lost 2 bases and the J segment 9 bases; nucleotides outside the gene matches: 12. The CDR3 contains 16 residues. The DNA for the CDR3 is TGTGCCAGCAGTTTACCCCATCGTCAGGGGGTTAAAAAACTGTTTTTT. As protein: CASSLPHRQGVKKLFF. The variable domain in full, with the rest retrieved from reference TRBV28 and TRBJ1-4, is DVKVTQSSRYLVKRTGEKVFLECVQDMDHENMFWYRQDPGLGLRLIYFSYDVKMKEKGDIPEGYSVSREKKERFSLILESASTNQTSMYLCASSLPHRQGVKKLFFGSGTQLSVL.

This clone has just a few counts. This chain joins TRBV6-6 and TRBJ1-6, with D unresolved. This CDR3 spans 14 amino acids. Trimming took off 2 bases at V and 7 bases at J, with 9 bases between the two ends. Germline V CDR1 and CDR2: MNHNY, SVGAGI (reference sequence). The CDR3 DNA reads TGTGCCAGCAGTTACGTGGGTCCGAATTCACCCCTCCACTTT. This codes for CASSYVGPNSPLHF.

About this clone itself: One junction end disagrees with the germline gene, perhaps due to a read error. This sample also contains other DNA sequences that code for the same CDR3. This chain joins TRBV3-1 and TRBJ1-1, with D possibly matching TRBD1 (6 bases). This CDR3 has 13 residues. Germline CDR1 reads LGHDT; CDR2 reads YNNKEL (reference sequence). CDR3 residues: CASSPQGFPEAFF. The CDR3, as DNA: TGTGCCAGTAGCCCACAGGGTTTCCCTGAAGCTTTCTTT. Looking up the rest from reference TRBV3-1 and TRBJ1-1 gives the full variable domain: DTAVSQTPKYLVTQMGNDKSIKCEQNLGHDTMYWYKQDSKKFLKIMFSYNNKELIINETVPNRFSPKSPDKAHLNLHINSLELGDSAVYFCASSPQGFPEAFFGQGTRLTVV.